This is a list of T cell receptor beta chains from one sample in a study of T cells after posttransplantation cyclophosphamide. Repertoires were generated with immunoSEQ multiplex PCR, while TCRdb's copy carries only in-frame clones and drops some. This table holds around 47,000 clones, roughly 92% found once. Sequenced sample: PBMCs. These receptors were taken from a woman aged 30 to 39 in good health and a related stem cell transplant donor. Each CDR3 is given with its conserved first and last residue. D genes are given only for firm matches. Some rows have no size entry. The others give once, few or many, or a class for an expanded clone.

V gene: TRBV4-3; J gene: TRBJ1-1; D gene: -; clone size: -; CDR3 DNA: TGCGCCAGCAGCCAAGACAGGGGGAACACTGAAGCTTTCTTT; CDR3 protein: CASSQDRGNTEAFF
V gene: TRBV30; J gene: TRBJ1-2; D gene: -; clone size: -; CDR3 DNA: TGTGCCTGGAGTGTAGGCAGGGTGGACGGCTACACCTTC; CDR3 protein: CAWSVGRVDGYTF
V gene: TRBV19; J gene: TRBJ1-2; D gene: -; clone size: -; CDR3 DNA: TGTGCCAGTAACACCAACTATGGCTACACCTTC; CDR3 protein: CASNTNYGYTF
V gene: TRBV11-1; J gene: TRBJ1-1; D gene: -; clone size: -; CDR3 DNA: TGTGCCAGCAGCTTAGTCTCTTCGGGGGAAGCTTTCTTT; CDR3 protein: CASSLVSSGEAFF
V gene: TRBV27; J gene: TRBJ1-4; D gene: -; clone size: -; CDR3 DNA: TGTGCCAGCAGCCAAAGGGGATTTGGGGCGGAAAAACTGTTTTTT; CDR3 protein: CASSQRGFGAEKLFF
V gene: TRBV7-3; J gene: TRBJ2-3; D gene: -; clone size: -; CDR3 DNA: TGTGCCAGCAGCTTAAAGCCCAGGGCGGCAGGGAGCACAGATACGCAGTATTTT; CDR3 protein: CASSLKPRAAGSTDTQYF
V gene: TRBV4-3; J gene: TRBJ2-5; D gene: -; clone size: -; CDR3 DNA: TGCGCCAGCAGCCACGGGACTTCAGCAGGGGAGACCCAGTACTTC; CDR3 protein: CASSHGTSAGETQYF
V gene: TRBV9; J gene: TRBJ1-1; D gene: TRBD1; clone size: -; CDR3 DNA: TGTGCCAGCAGCCAACAGGGGGCGGTGGACACTGAAGCTTTCTTT; CDR3 protein: CASSQQGAVDTEAFF
V gene: TRBV19; J gene: TRBJ1-1; D gene: -; clone size: -; CDR3 DNA: TGTGCCAGTAGTTCACGCCCCCGCGGGAACACTGAAGCTTTCTTT; CDR3 protein: CASSSRPRGNTEAFF
V gene: TRBV19; J gene: TRBJ2-4; D gene: TRBD1; clone size: -; CDR3 DNA: TGTGCCACCTCCCCGGACAGGGGTGAGGACATTCAGTACTTC; CDR3 protein: CATSPDRGEDIQYF
V gene: TRBV5-4; J gene: TRBJ1-1; D gene: -; clone size: -; CDR3 DNA: TGTGCCAGCCGGTTGGACAGCACTGAAGCTTTCTTT; CDR3 protein: CASRLDSTEAFF
V gene: TRBV11-2; J gene: TRBJ2-7; D gene: TRBD2; clone size: once; CDR3 DNA: TGTGCCAGCAGCTCAACTAGCGGGGGGGCCGTCTACGAGCAGTACTTC; CDR3 protein: CASSSTSGGAVYEQYF
V gene: TRBV7-2; J gene: TRBJ1-5; D gene: TRBD1; clone size: -; CDR3 DNA: TGTGCCAGCAGCTTAGTGGGGACAGTAAATCAGCCCCAGCATTTT; CDR3 protein: CASSLVGTVNQPQHF
V gene: TRBV5-1; J gene: TRBJ1-5; D gene: -; clone size: -; CDR3 DNA: TGCGCCAGCAGCTTGTCAGGGGACCCTAGCAATCAGCCCCAGCATTTT; CDR3 protein: CASSLSGDPSNQPQHF
V gene: TRBV9; J gene: TRBJ2-1; D gene: -; clone size: -; CDR3 DNA: TGTGCCAGCAGCGTAGAGGAGTACAATGAGCAGTTCTTC; CDR3 protein: CASSVEEYNEQFF
V gene: TRBV4-1; J gene: TRBJ1-2; D gene: -; clone size: -; CDR3 DNA: TGCGCCAGCAGCAAGACCAGGGCTCAAGCTAACTATGGCTACACCTTC; CDR3 protein: CASSKTRAQANYGYTF